The rows below give T cell receptor beta chains drawn from one sample of a study of beta chain features in type 1 diabetes. Sequenced by immunoSEQ multiplex PCR; TCRdb stores in-frame clones only, minus some. Of some 270,000 clones in the sample, about 14% were seen once. The sample was naive CD4+ T cells from blood. The source is a woman in her thirties or forties in good health. Both conserved end residues are part of each CDR3. Each record gives: clone size, D gene, J gene, V gene, CDR3 DNA, CDR3 protein. A D gene is named only where the DNA matches it firmly. The size field is filled for only some rows; it gives once, few, many or a size class.

size: few
D: -
J: TRBJ2-7
V: TRBV10-3
DNA: TGTGCCATCAGTGATGTACCACGGGGGAATTACGAGCAGTACTTC
CDR3: CAISDVPRGNYEQYF

size: -
D: TRBD2
J: TRBJ2-6
V: TRBV5-1
DNA: TGCGCCAGCATCCCGGGACTAGCGGGGGCTGGGGCCAACGTCCTGACTTTC
CDR3: CASIPGLAGAGANVLTF

size: few
D: TRBD2
J: TRBJ2-7
V: TRBV5-1
DNA: TGCGCCAGCAGCTTCAAATCTACCTCTTCCGGGACTAGAAGTCCCGAGCAGTACTTC
CDR3: CASSFKSTSSGTRSPEQYF

size: few
D: TRBD1
J: TRBJ1-6
V: TRBV5-5
DNA: TGTGCCAGCAGCTTGACCGGGACAGGGGTCAATTCACCCCTCCACTTT
CDR3: CASSLTGTGVNSPLHF

size: -
D: -
J: TRBJ2-1
V: TRBV5-5
DNA: TGTGCCAGCAGCTTGAGGGGCGTCTACAATGAGCAGTTCTTC
CDR3: CASSLRGVYNEQFF

size: -
D: -
J: TRBJ2-1
V: TRBV10-3
DNA: TGTGCCATCAGTAATGCGGGAACGAGGATCTACAATGAGCAGTTCTTC
CDR3: CAISNAGTRIYNEQFF

size: -
D: TRBD2
J: TRBJ2-5
V: TRBV6-1
DNA: TGTGCCAGCAGTGAATTGCCTAGCGGGGGGGCGATACAAGAGACCCAGTACTTC
CDR3: CASSELPSGGAIQETQYF

size: few
D: -
J: TRBJ2-3
V: TRBV7-8
DNA: TGTGCCAGCAGACTCGGGGGTACGCAGTATTTT
CDR3: CASRLGGTQYF

size: few
D: TRBD2
J: TRBJ2-7
V: TRBV5-1
DNA: TGCGCCAGCATAGACGGGGGGGTGCCTGGAGAGCAGTACTTC
CDR3: CASIDGGVPGEQYF

size: few
D: TRBD2
J: TRBJ2-5
V: TRBV19
DNA: TGTGCCAGTAGTATAAGTGCGGGGGGGCAAGAGACCCAGTACTTC
CDR3: CASSISAGGQETQYF

size: few
D: -
J: TRBJ2-7
V: TRBV21-1
DNA: TGTGCCAGCAGCCCCTCCGGGGGACCCTACGAGCAGTACTTC
CDR3: CASSPSGGPYEQYF

size: -
D: TRBD1
J: TRBJ1-5
V: TRBV7-9
DNA: TGTGCCAGCAGCTACAGGGGCGGCCAGCCCCAGCATTTT
CDR3: CASSYRGGQPQHF

size: few
D: TRBD1
J: TRBJ1-5
V: TRBV28
DNA: TGTGCCAGCAGTTCAAGACAGGGTAACTCTCAGCCCCAGCATTTT
CDR3: CASSSRQGNSQPQHF

size: -
D: -
J: TRBJ2-7
V: TRBV20-1
DNA: TGCAGTGCTAGAGTATACGAGCAGTACTTC
CDR3: CSARVYEQYF

size: few
D: -
J: TRBJ2-7
V: TRBV6-5
DNA: TGTGCCAGCAGTTACTCAATCACCCAGTCCTACGAGCAGTACTTC
CDR3: CASSYSITQSYEQYF

size: -
D: -
J: TRBJ1-1
V: TRBV29-1
DNA: TGCAGCGTTGCGGGGGGCCGGGCTGAAGCTTTCTTT
CDR3: CSVAGGRAEAFF

size: few
D: TRBD2
J: TRBJ2-5
V: TRBV19
DNA: TGTGCCAGTGGTGTGGGAGGGCCGGAGACCCAGTACTTC
CDR3: CASGVGGPETQYF